The TCR beta chain described here comes from a study of T-cell reconstitution after alpha-beta-depleted transplantation in children. The CDR3 spans 15 residues. Germline CDR1 SGHRS, CDR2 YFSETQ. The V and J ends lost 0 bases and 6 bases, in that order; junction bases with no gene match: 7. This clonotype occurred many times. The antigen is unknown. Preparing the TCRbeta library involved the use of unique molecular identifiers. TCRdb itself ran the PCR reads through MiXCR, one entry per CDR3 protein. The sample contains over 100,000 distinct CDR3 sequences, under 13% of which appear only once. General study points: Newly produced T cells mostly provided counts and TCRbeta diversity after one year, as hyperexpanded clones declined.

The source is a boy aged 2-9 years with acute lymphoblastic leukemia, due to receive a stem cell transplant. The specimen comprised PBMCs, sampled before TCRalphabeta/CD19-depleted stem cell transplant. This rearrangement joins TRBV5-1 to TRBJ2-3; TRBD2 matches at 7 bases. The CDR3 DNA sequence: TGCGCCAGCAGCTTGGATGCGGGAGAAGGGGATACGCAGTATTTT. The encoded protein is CASSLDAGEGDTQYF.